This record concerns one T cell receptor beta chain sequence. Its target is unknown. Use of 60 Vbeta and 13 Jbeta primers characterized the PCR. The repertoire was sequenced with immunoSEQ multiplex PCR; TCRdb's copy has only in-frame clones and lacks some. The sample includes about 90,000 clones, about four fifths of them seen just once. These data are taken from a study of cytomegalovirus exposure and HLA in healthy donors. The CDR3 consists of 17 residues. V lost 3 bases, J lost 5 bases, and 22 bases lay in between. CDR1 is LNHDA, CDR2 SQIVND, per germline (reference sequence). Broader study findings: Most subjects had HLA-A and HLA-B alleles reportedly predicted accurately by TCR beta sequences. What a later analysis showed was that several of the most significant clusters appeared linked to common viral pathogens.

The chain links TRBV19 to TRBJ2-5; possible D gene TRBD1, 7 bases. This sequence was found in a man between 18 and 35 years old in good health and CMV-seronegative. Source material: PBMCs. CDR3 DNA: TGTGCCAGTAGTATCGAGGCCAGGGGGGATTGGGGCGAGACCCAGTACTTC. It translates to CASSIEARGDWGETQYF.